This is a list of T cell receptor beta chains from one sample in a study of cytomegalovirus exposure and HLA in healthy donors. Only in-frame clones appear in the TCRdb table, and some are missing; sequencing was by immunoSEQ multiplex PCR. The top ten clones hold 6.5% of a sample with about 140,000 clones, around 80% of them seen once. The sequenced material came from PBMCs. These receptors were obtained from a man aged 35 to 55 in good health and CMV-seropositive. Each CDR3 is given with its conserved first and last residue. A D gene is named only where the DNA matches it firmly. Clone size is stated in some rows and not others, as once, few, many or a class when expanded.

V gene: TRBV7-9
J gene: TRBJ2-5
clone size: NA
D gene: NA
CDR3 DNA: TGTGCCAGCAGCTTACCCGGGACTGTAAGCAACTTC
CDR3 protein: CASSLPGTVSNF

V gene: TRBV5-1
J gene: TRBJ2-1
clone size: NA
D gene: NA
CDR3 DNA: TGCGCCAGCAGCCCGGAGGTTCAGGACAATGAGCAGTTCTTC
CDR3 protein: CASSPEVQDNEQFF

V gene: TRBV19
J gene: TRBJ2-3
clone size: NA
D gene: NA
CDR3 DNA: TGTGCCAGTGTCAAGAGCAGCACAGATACGCAGTATTTT
CDR3 protein: CASVKSSTDTQYF

V gene: TRBV6-1
J gene: TRBJ2-7
clone size: NA
D gene: TRBD2
CDR3 DNA: TGTGCCAGCAGTTTTAGAGGGACTAGCGGCGAGCAGTACTTC
CDR3 protein: CASSFRGTSGEQYF

V gene: TRBV10-3
J gene: TRBJ2-3
clone size: NA
D gene: NA
CDR3 DNA: TGTGCCATCAGTCCTGCGGAGGGCCGGGATACGCAGTATTTT
CDR3 protein: CAISPAEGRDTQYF

V gene: TRBV5-1
J gene: TRBJ2-3
clone size: NA
D gene: NA
CDR3 DNA: TGCGCCAGCAGCTTGGGGAGGGGTGTCGGCACAGATACGCAGTATTTT
CDR3 protein: CASSLGRGVGTDTQYF

V gene: TRBV29-1
J gene: TRBJ2-3
clone size: NA
D gene: TRBD2
CDR3 DNA: TGCAGCGTTGAAGGAGTAGCGGGAGTCACAGATACGCAGTATTTT
CDR3 protein: CSVEGVAGVTDTQYF

V gene: TRBV7-9
J gene: TRBJ1-6
clone size: NA
D gene: TRBD1
CDR3 DNA: TGTTCCAGCAGCTCCACAGGGGATTCACCCCTCCACTTT
CDR3 protein: CSSSSTGDSPLHF

V gene: TRBV27
J gene: TRBJ1-5
clone size: NA
D gene: TRBD1
CDR3 DNA: TGTGCCAGCAGTTTATCTACAGGGGGCGGGAGCAATCAGCCCCAGCATTTT
CDR3 protein: CASSLSTGGGSNQPQHF

V gene: TRBV11-2
J gene: TRBJ2-5
clone size: NA
D gene: TRBD1
CDR3 DNA: TGTGCCAGCAGCCGGGACAGGGACGTGACCCAGTACTTC
CDR3 protein: CASSRDRDVTQYF

V gene: TRBV6-5
J gene: TRBJ1-6
clone size: NA
D gene: NA
CDR3 DNA: TGTGCCAGCAGTTACTTCGGAGCGAATAATTCACCCCTCCACTTT
CDR3 protein: CASSYFGANNSPLHF

V gene: TRBV5-1
J gene: TRBJ2-5
clone size: NA
D gene: TRBD2
CDR3 DNA: TGCGCCAGCAGCTTTAGGGGACTAGCGGGAGGAAGAGAGACCCAGTACTTC
CDR3 protein: CASSFRGLAGGRETQYF

V gene: TRBV7-9
J gene: TRBJ2-7
clone size: few
D gene: NA
CDR3 DNA: TGTGCCAGCAGCTTTGAGGGGGGGTATTCAAACGAGCAGTACTTC
CDR3 protein: CASSFEGGYSNEQYF

V gene: TRBV6-5
J gene: TRBJ1-5
clone size: NA
D gene: NA
CDR3 DNA: TGTGCCAGCAGTTACGACATCAATAGCAATCAGCCCCAGCATTTT
CDR3 protein: CASSYDINSNQPQHF

V gene: TRBV4-2
J gene: TRBJ2-3
clone size: NA
D gene: NA
CDR3 DNA: TGTGCCAGCAGCCAAGAAACCAGGGATACAGATACGCAGTATTTT
CDR3 protein: CASSQETRDTDTQYF

V gene: TRBV28
J gene: TRBJ2-3
clone size: once
D gene: TRBD2
CDR3 DNA: TGTGCCAGCAGACCTAGCGGGAGGTCAGATACGCAGTATTTT
CDR3 protein: CASRPSGRSDTQYF

V gene: TRBV6-6
J gene: TRBJ1-5
clone size: NA
D gene: TRBD1
CDR3 DNA: TGTGCCAGCAGTTTCGGGACAGGGCTAAATCAGCCCCAGCATTTT
CDR3 protein: CASSFGTGLNQPQHF

V gene: TRBV29-1
J gene: TRBJ2-3
clone size: NA
D gene: TRBD2
CDR3 DNA: TGCAGCGTGACCGGGACTAGCGGGATCGGGGATACGCAGTATTTT
CDR3 protein: CSVTGTSGIGDTQYF

V gene: TRBV4-1
J gene: TRBJ2-3
clone size: NA
D gene: NA
CDR3 DNA: TGCGCCAGCAGCCCCTTACCCGGGACAGATACGCAGTATTTT
CDR3 protein: CASSPLPGTDTQYF

V gene: TRBV2
J gene: TRBJ2-6
clone size: NA
D gene: NA
CDR3 DNA: TGTGCCATCTACAGGGTTGGGGCCAACGTCCTGACTTTC
CDR3 protein: CAIYRVGANVLTF

V gene: TRBV5-4
J gene: TRBJ2-1
clone size: few
D gene: NA
CDR3 DNA: TGTGCCAGCAGCTTGGCTAGCCAAAACAATGAGCAGTTCTTC
CDR3 protein: CASSLASQNNEQFF

V gene: TRBV19
J gene: TRBJ1-2
clone size: few
D gene: TRBD1
CDR3 DNA: TGTGCCAGTAGTGTGACAGGGTATGGCTACACCTTC
CDR3 protein: CASSVTGYGYTF

V gene: TRBV7-3
J gene: TRBJ2-3
clone size: NA
D gene: TRBD2
CDR3 DNA: TGTGCCAGCAGCCCGCGACTAGCGGGAGCAGATATGCAGTATTTT
CDR3 protein: CASSPRLAGADMQYF

V gene: TRBV18
J gene: TRBJ1-5
clone size: once
D gene: NA
CDR3 DNA: TGTGCCAGCTCCGCCCGACAGGACAGCTTTTCCAATCAGCCCCAGCATTTT
CDR3 protein: CASSARQDSFSNQPQHF

V gene: TRBV5-1
J gene: TRBJ2-7
clone size: few
D gene: TRBD2
CDR3 DNA: TGCGCCAGCAGCTTGCGGCGGGAGGGCTACGAGCAGTACTTC
CDR3 protein: CASSLRREGYEQYF

V gene: TRBV5-1
J gene: TRBJ1-1
clone size: NA
D gene: NA
CDR3 DNA: TGCGCCAGCAGCCCCGCTTCCAGGTTGAACACTGAAGCTTTCTTT
CDR3 protein: CASSPASRLNTEAFF

V gene: TRBV27
J gene: TRBJ2-1
clone size: few
D gene: NA
CDR3 DNA: TGTGCCAGCAGTCCATATAGCGTCCTCTCCTACAATGAGCAGTTCTTC
CDR3 protein: CASSPYSVLSYNEQFF

V gene: TRBV28
J gene: TRBJ1-1
clone size: NA
D gene: NA
CDR3 DNA: TGTGCCAGCAGCCCTCCGGACATACGATCTGAGGCTTTCTTT
CDR3 protein: CASSPPDIRSEAFF

V gene: TRBV30
J gene: TRBJ1-6
clone size: NA
D gene: NA
CDR3 DNA: TGTGCCTCCAGGGGAGGGAGCTCCTATAATTCACCCCTCCACTTT
CDR3 protein: CASRGGSSYNSPLHF

V gene: TRBV11-2
J gene: TRBJ2-5
clone size: NA
D gene: NA
CDR3 DNA: TGTGCCAGCAGCCCCCCCGGCACAGGGGAGACCCAGTACTTC
CDR3 protein: CASSPPGTGETQYF

V gene: TRBV15
J gene: TRBJ1-3
clone size: NA
D gene: TRBD1
CDR3 DNA: TGTGCCACCAGCAGGGACAGGGGGCCTGGAAACACCATATATTTT
CDR3 protein: CATSRDRGPGNTIYF

V gene: TRBV7-8
J gene: TRBJ1-4
clone size: NA
D gene: TRBD1
CDR3 DNA: TGTGCCAGCAGCTCCCTGACAGGGGAGAGTGAAAAACTGTTTTTT
CDR3 protein: CASSSLTGESEKLFF

V gene: TRBV5-1
J gene: TRBJ2-7
clone size: once
D gene: NA
CDR3 DNA: TGCGCCAGCAGCGGGACCGGGACTGGCAAATACGAGCAGTACTTC
CDR3 protein: CASSGTGTGKYEQYF

V gene: TRBV28
J gene: TRBJ2-7
clone size: NA
D gene: NA
CDR3 DNA: TGTGCCAGCAGTTACAGGGTGTACGAGCAGTACTTC
CDR3 protein: CASSYRVYEQYF

V gene: TRBV7-3
J gene: TRBJ2-2
clone size: NA
D gene: NA
CDR3 DNA: TGTGCCAGCAGCTTAATTCCTGTTGCGAACACCGGGGAGCTGTTTTTT
CDR3 protein: CASSLIPVANTGELFF

V gene: TRBV9
J gene: TRBJ1-1
clone size: NA
D gene: TRBD1
CDR3 DNA: TGTGCCAGCAGCGTCCGGACAGGGAGAACGAACACTGAAGCTTTCTTT
CDR3 protein: CASSVRTGRTNTEAFF

V gene: TRBV29-1
J gene: TRBJ2-7
clone size: NA
D gene: TRBD2
CDR3 DNA: TGCAGCGTTGATGAGCCTAGCGGCTACGAGCAGTACTTC
CDR3 protein: CSVDEPSGYEQYF

V gene: TRBV5-1
J gene: TRBJ1-6
clone size: NA
D gene: NA
CDR3 DNA: TGCGCCAGCAGCTTAGAGAATTCACCCCTCCACTTT
CDR3 protein: CASSLENSPLHF

V gene: TRBV28
J gene: TRBJ1-2
clone size: NA
D gene: NA
CDR3 DNA: TGTGCCAGCCTGGTCGGGAACTATGGCTACACCTTC
CDR3 protein: CASLVGNYGYTF

V gene: TRBV6-5
J gene: TRBJ1-4
clone size: few
D gene: NA
CDR3 DNA: TGTGCCAGCAGTTACGGTACAGGGAACAATGAAAAACTGTTTTTT
CDR3 protein: CASSYGTGNNEKLFF

V gene: TRBV7-9
J gene: TRBJ2-7
clone size: NA
D gene: TRBD1
CDR3 DNA: TGTGCCAGCAGCTCGGGACAGGGCCCCCTTTACGAGCAGTACTTC
CDR3 protein: CASSSGQGPLYEQYF

V gene: TRBV5-6
J gene: TRBJ2-7
clone size: NA
D gene: NA
CDR3 DNA: TGTGCCAGCAGCTCCCGGCACGGTGGGCTCGAGCAGTACTTC
CDR3 protein: CASSSRHGGLEQYF

V gene: TRBV5-4
J gene: TRBJ2-3
clone size: once
D gene: TRBD2
CDR3 DNA: TGTGCCAGCAGCCAAAAGCGGAGCGGGGGTGTTGCGCAGTATTTT
CDR3 protein: CASSQKRSGGVAQYF

V gene: TRBV6-4
J gene: TRBJ2-1
clone size: once
D gene: TRBD1
CDR3 DNA: TGTGCCAGCAGTGAGATGACAGGGGGCGGGGGTGAGCAGTTCTTC
CDR3 protein: CASSEMTGGGGEQFF

V gene: TRBV6-5
J gene: TRBJ2-7
clone size: NA
D gene: TRBD1
CDR3 DNA: TGTGCCAGCAGAAGATCCGGGACAGGGGGTTTCGAGCAGTACTTC
CDR3 protein: CASRRSGTGGFEQYF

V gene: TRBV27
J gene: TRBJ1-1
clone size: few
D gene: NA
CDR3 DNA: TGTGCCAGCAGTAACCCACTTATGAGGTATGAGGCTTTCTTT
CDR3 protein: CASSNPLMRYEAFF

V gene: TRBV9
J gene: TRBJ1-3
clone size: NA
D gene: NA
CDR3 DNA: TGTGCCAGCAGCGAACGTCCGGCAGGTACCCTCTACTCTGGAAACACCATATATTTT
CDR3 protein: CASSERPAGTLYSGNTIYF

V gene: TRBV9
J gene: TRBJ2-3
clone size: NA
D gene: NA
CDR3 DNA: TGTGCCAGCAGCGTAGACGCTAGCGAGAGAGATACGCAGTATTTT
CDR3 protein: CASSVDASERDTQYF

V gene: TRBV11-2
J gene: TRBJ1-2
clone size: few
D gene: NA
CDR3 DNA: TGTGCCAGCAGCCCAACTGGGCCTTATGGCTACACCTTC
CDR3 protein: CASSPTGPYGYTF

V gene: TRBV5-6
J gene: TRBJ1-1
clone size: NA
D gene: TRBD1
CDR3 DNA: TGTGCCAGCAGCACCTTGGGACAGGCGGCTGAAGCTTTCTTT
CDR3 protein: CASSTLGQAAEAFF

V gene: TRBV5-4
J gene: TRBJ2-1
clone size: NA
D gene: TRBD2
CDR3 DNA: TGTGCCAGCAGTCGGACTAGCGGGAGGGCCTACAATGAGCAGTTCTTC
CDR3 protein: CASSRTSGRAYNEQFF

V gene: TRBV29-1
J gene: TRBJ2-5
clone size: few
D gene: NA
CDR3 DNA: TGCAGCGTTGGGACTGGCTGGGAGCAGTACTTC
CDR3 protein: CSVGTGWEQYF

V gene: TRBV5-4
J gene: TRBJ1-1
clone size: NA
D gene: NA
CDR3 DNA: TGTGCCAGCAGCTTGGGGGCCACTGAAGCTTTCTTT
CDR3 protein: CASSLGATEAFF

V gene: TRBV29-1
J gene: TRBJ2-7
clone size: once
D gene: TRBD2
CDR3 DNA: TGCAGCGTTGAAGGTAGGCTAGCGGGAGACTACGAGCAGTACTTC
CDR3 protein: CSVEGRLAGDYEQYF

V gene: TRBV11-3
J gene: TRBJ2-3
clone size: NA
D gene: TRBD1
CDR3 DNA: TGTGCCAGCAGCACGGGACAGGGGGATACGCAGTATTTT
CDR3 protein: CASSTGQGDTQYF